The next 17 T cell receptor beta chains were all read from a single sample in a study of blood T cell repertoires in COVID-19. Assay used: immunoSEQ multiplex PCR; TCRdb lists only in-frame clones, some missing. The data show tens of thousands of clones, under 85% seen once. Sequencing was carried out using peripheral blood. These receptors were obtained from a woman over 75 with active or convalescent COVID-19.

V is TRBV14 and J is TRBJ2-7, with 7 bases matching TRBD1. This CDR3 spans 14 amino acids. V was pared by 2 bases and J by 3 bases, with 4 bases of the junction left unmatched. Germline CDR1 and CDR2: SGHDN and FVKESK. In DNA form, the CDR3 reads TGTGCCAGCAGCCAACGAGACAGGGTCTACGAGCAGTACTTC. Translated, it gives CASSQRDRVYEQYF.

CDR3 in amino acids: CATSRAGGSNTEAFF. In nucleotides, the CDR3 is TGTGCCACCAGCAGAGCGGGTGGGTCCAACACTGAAGCTTTCTTT. The chain has TRBV15 and TRBJ1-1; unclear D gene. The CDR3 is 15 residues long. V lost 1 base and J 2 bases, leaving 11 bases between the germline ends. Germline loops: CDR1 LNHNV, CDR2 YYDKDF (reference sequence).

The chain links TRBV4-2 to TRBJ2-7; the D gene is possibly TRBD2 (6 bases). The CDR3 runs 14 residues. The germline V gene has CDR1 LGHNA and CDR2 YNFKEQ. Between the trimmed V and J ends, which lost 5 bases and 0 bases, there was a span of 11 bases. The CDR3 loop is CASSVGRNSYEQYF. CDR3 nucleotide sequence: TGTGCCAGCAGCGTCGGGAGAAACTCCTACGAGCAGTACTTC.

This clone was seen a handful of times. The V and J genes are TRBV5-4 and TRBJ2-5, with 9 bases that match TRBD1. The germline V gene has CDR1 SGHNT and CDR2 YYREEE (reference sequence). V trimming: 4 bases; J trimming: 4 bases; junction bases outside the gene matches: 17. The CDR3 runs to 18 residues. DNA of the CDR3: TGTGCCAGCAGCCCTTCGAAGGACAGGGGAGGAGGAGGAGAGACCCAGTACTTC. This encodes CASSPSKDRGGGGETQYF.

This clone appeared a single time. The J gene is TRBJ2-1, the V gene TRBV14, with 9 positions matching TRBD2. With 3 bases clipped from V and 8 bases from J, the junction kept 11 bases outside the gene matches. This CDR3 contains 16 residues. Germline CDR1 and CDR2: SGHDN and FVKESK. The CDR3 DNA is TGTGCCAGCAGCCAGACGGCGGGGGGGCCTCGGGATGAGCAGTTCTTC. Its translation is CASSQTAGGPRDEQFF.

The chain is built from TRBV10-3 and TRBJ2-7, with D maybe TRBD1 (5 bases). V shed 8 bases and J shed 1 base, with 18 bases lying between them. Germline-derived CDR1 and CDR2 are ENHRY and SYGVKD. The length of the CDR3 is 15 residues. CDR3: CAISELRTPSYEQYF. DNA of the CDR3: TGTGCCATCTCTGAACTTAGGACACCGTCCTACGAGCAGTACTTC.

This clone was counted ten times or more. The rearrangement uses TRBV5-4 and TRBJ2-5, with 8 bases aligning to TRBD1. The CDR3 totals 15 residues. Germline lookup yields CDR1 SGHNT and CDR2 YYREEE (reference sequence). The junction had 4 bases not matched to a gene; V was cut back by 2 bases and J by 1 base. This chain's CDR3 is CASSFDRGLQETQYF. DNA for the CDR3: TGTGCCAGCAGCTTCGACAGGGGTCTCCAAGAGACCCAGTACTTC. Supplemented by reference TRBV5-4 and TRBJ2-5, the full variable domain reads ETGVTQSPTHLIKTRGQQVTLRCSSQSGHNTVSWYQQALGQGPQFIFQYYREEENGRGNFPPRFSGLQFPNYSSELNVNALELDDSALYLCASSFDRGLQETQYFGPGTRLLVL.

This clone was found a few times. The V call is TRBV6-5, the J call TRBJ1-1; 7 bases are shared with TRBD1. CDR1 and CDR2 from the germline V gene are MNHEY and SVGAGI. Trimming at V came to 7 bases and at J to 3 bases, leaving 5 bases not matched to a gene. The length of the CDR3 is 13 residues. The DNA of the CDR3 is TGTGCCAGCACCTCCACAGGGGACACTGAAGCTTTCTTT. Its translation: CASTSTGDTEAFF.

This chain joins TRBV6-6 and TRBJ1-1, with 8 nucleotides matching TRBD1. Germline trimming cut 6 bases from V and 1 base from J; bases unmatched to any gene: 10. This CDR3 has 16 amino acids. Germline loops: CDR1 MNHNY, CDR2 SVGAGI (reference sequence). The chain's CDR3 is CASRTRGQEPNTEAFF. CDR3 in DNA: TGTGCCAGCAGAACTAGGGGACAGGAGCCGAACACTGAAGCTTTCTTT.

The chain couples TRBV6-1 to TRBJ2-1, with 12 bases aligning to TRBD2. The CDR3 has 15 residues. The germline V gene encodes CDR1 MNHNS and CDR2 SASEGT. V was pared by 2 bases and J by 9 bases, with 5 bases of the junction left unmatched. As DNA, the CDR3 is TGTGCCAGCAGTGAACTAGCGGGGGGGCGTGGTGAGCAGTTCTTC. Translation: CASSELAGGRGEQFF.

The V gene is TRBV28, the J gene TRBJ1-4; D perhaps matches TRBD1 (6 bases). Trimming took 7 bases from V and 8 from J, leaving 23 bases between them. This CDR3 has 16 amino acids. In germline, CDR1 is MDHEN, CDR2 SYDVKM. The CDR3 here is CASTSPGVRGGEKLFF. The CDR3 coding sequence is TGTGCCAGCACCTCCCCGGGGGTCAGGGGAGGGGAAAAACTGTTTTTT.

The gene calls are TRBV5-4 and TRBJ1-1; D gene uncertain. CDR3 length: 13 residues. With 0 bases removed from V and 6 bases from J, the gap between germline ends came to 9 bases. Per the germline V gene, CDR1 is SGHNT and CDR2 is YYREEE (reference sequence). In DNA, the CDR3 is TGTGCCAGCAGCTTGGCCACCCAGGCTGAAGCTTTCTTT. Amino acids: CASSLATQAEAFF.

This clone has a handful of counts. The chain joins TRBV18 to TRBJ2-3; 11 bases line up with TRBD2. Germline CDR1 reads KGHSH; CDR2 reads LQKENI. V shed 5 bases, J shed 5 bases, and the junction held 6 bases outside the gene matches. CDR3 length: 15 amino acids. CDR3 amino acids: CASSKLAGELDTQYF. In DNA form, the CDR3 reads TGTGCCAGCTCAAAACTAGCGGGGGAATTAGATACGCAGTATTTT.

There are a few counts of this clone. The J gene is TRBJ2-1, the V gene TRBV5-1; TRBD2 is a possible D gene (7 bases). Germline CDR1 reads SGHRS; CDR2 reads YFSETQ. CDR3 size: 14 residues. V lost 3 bases, J lost 8 bases, and 15 bases lay in between. The DNA for the CDR3 is TGCGCCAGCAGCTGGTCGCGGGGGCGCGATGAGCAGTTCTTC. Protein: CASSWSRGRDEQFF.

The chain employs TRBV2 and TRBJ1-6; 8 bases map to TRBD1. The germline CDR1 and CDR2 sequences are SNHLY and FYNNEI. The CDR3 is made up of 13 amino acids. Trimming took 11 bases from V and 8 from J; bases not matched to a gene: 8. The CDR3 sequence: CAWGQEKDSPLHF. The CDR3 coding sequence is TGTGCCTGGGGACAGGAAAAGGATTCACCCCTCCACTTT.

The genes are TRBV7-9 and TRBJ1-2, with D possibly being TRBD1 (6 bases). The V gene lost 5 bases and the J gene lost 6 bases, with 13 bases spanning the gap. CDR3 length: 13 residues. CDR1 is SEHNR, CDR2 FQNEAQ, per germline (reference sequence). DNA for the CDR3: TGTGCCAGCAGCGACCAGGGGAGAGATGGCTACACCTTC. Residues: CASSDQGRDGYTF.

The gene calls are TRBV9 and TRBJ1-5, with TRBD1 as a possible D gene (5 bases). Trimming shortened V by 4 bases and J by 1 base, and 12 bases separated the two germline ends. Germline V gene data show CDR1 as SGDLS and CDR2 as YYNGEE. CDR3 length: 15 residues. CDR3 in amino acids: CASSTQGLSNQPQHF. CDR3 DNA: TGTGCCAGCAGCACCCAGGGACTCAGCAATCAGCCCCAGCATTTT.